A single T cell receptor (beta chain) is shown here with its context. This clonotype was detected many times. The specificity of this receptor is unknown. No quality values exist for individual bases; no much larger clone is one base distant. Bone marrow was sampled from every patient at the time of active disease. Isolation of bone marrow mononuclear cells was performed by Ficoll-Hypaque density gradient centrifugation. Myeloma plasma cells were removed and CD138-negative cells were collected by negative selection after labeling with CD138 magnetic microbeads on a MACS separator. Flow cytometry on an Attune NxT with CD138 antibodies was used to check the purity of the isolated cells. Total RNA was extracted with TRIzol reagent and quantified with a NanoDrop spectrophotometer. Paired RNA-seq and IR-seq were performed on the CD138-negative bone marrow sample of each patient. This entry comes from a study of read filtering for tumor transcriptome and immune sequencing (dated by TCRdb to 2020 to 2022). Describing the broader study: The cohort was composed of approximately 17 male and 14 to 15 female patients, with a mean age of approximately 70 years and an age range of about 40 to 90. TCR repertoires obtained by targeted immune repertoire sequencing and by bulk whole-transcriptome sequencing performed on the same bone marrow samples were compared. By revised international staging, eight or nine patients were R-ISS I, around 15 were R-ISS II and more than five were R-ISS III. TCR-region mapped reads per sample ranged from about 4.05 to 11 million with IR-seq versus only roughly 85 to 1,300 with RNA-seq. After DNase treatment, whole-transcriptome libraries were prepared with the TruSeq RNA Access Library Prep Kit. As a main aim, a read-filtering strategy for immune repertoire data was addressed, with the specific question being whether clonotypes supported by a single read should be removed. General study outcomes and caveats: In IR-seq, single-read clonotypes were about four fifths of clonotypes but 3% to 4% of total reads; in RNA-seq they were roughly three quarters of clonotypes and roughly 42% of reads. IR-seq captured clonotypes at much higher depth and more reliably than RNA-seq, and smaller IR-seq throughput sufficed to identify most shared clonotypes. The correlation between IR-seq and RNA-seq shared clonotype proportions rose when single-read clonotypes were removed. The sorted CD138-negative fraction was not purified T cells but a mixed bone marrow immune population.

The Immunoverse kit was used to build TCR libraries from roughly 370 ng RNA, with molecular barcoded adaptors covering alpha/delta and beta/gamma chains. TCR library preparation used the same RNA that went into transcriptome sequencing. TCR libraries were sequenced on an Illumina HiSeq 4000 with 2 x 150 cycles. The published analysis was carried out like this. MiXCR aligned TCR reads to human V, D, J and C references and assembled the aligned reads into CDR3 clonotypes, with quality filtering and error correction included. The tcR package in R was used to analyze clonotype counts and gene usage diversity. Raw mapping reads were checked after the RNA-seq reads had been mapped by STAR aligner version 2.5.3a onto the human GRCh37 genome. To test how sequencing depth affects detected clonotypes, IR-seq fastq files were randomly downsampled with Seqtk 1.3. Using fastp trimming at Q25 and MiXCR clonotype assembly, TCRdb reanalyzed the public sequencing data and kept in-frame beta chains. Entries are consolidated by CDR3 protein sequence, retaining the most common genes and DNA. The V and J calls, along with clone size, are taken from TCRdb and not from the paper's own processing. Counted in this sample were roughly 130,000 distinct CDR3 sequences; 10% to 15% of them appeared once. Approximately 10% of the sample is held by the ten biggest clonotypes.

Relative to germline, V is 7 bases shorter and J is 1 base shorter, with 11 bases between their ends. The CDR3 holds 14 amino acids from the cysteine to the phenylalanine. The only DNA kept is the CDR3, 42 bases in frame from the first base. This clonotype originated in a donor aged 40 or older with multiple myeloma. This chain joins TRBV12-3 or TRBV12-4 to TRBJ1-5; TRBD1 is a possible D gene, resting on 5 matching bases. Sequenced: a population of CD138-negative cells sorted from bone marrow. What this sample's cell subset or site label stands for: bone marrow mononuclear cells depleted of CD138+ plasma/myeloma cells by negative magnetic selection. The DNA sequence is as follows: TGTGCCAGCAATCCGGGACTGAGCAATCAGCCCCAGCATTTT. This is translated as CASNPGLSNQPQHF.